This is a list of T cell receptor beta chains from one sample in a study of T cell responses to AZD1222 COVID-19 vaccine. This table comes from immunoSEQ multiplex PCR, and its TCRdb copy is limited to in-frame clones, with some not included. The sample lists some 130,000 clones; over 90% were seen once. Sequenced here: peripheral blood, sampled on day 0 of AZD1222 vaccination. Every receptor here comes from an adult in good health. CDR3s include the opening cysteine and the closing phenylalanine or tryptophan. Each record gives: clone size, V gene, D gene, J gene, CDR3 protein, CDR3 DNA. The D gene is left open where the match is weak. The listing skips clone size in some rows; elsewhere it reads once, few, many or a size class.

-	TRBV6-1	-	TRBJ2-3	CASSEGVGSTDTQYF	TGTGCCAGCAGTGAAGGGGTAGGAAGCACAGATACGCAGTATTTT
-	TRBV6-1	-	TRBJ1-1	CASSAVPGSLNTEAFF	TGTGCCAGCAGTGCCGTACCAGGTTCATTGAACACTGAAGCTTTCTTT
-	TRBV14	-	TRBJ2-1	CASSLRQRFTTEQFF	TGTGCCAGCAGCCTCCGACAAAGATTCACGACGGAGCAGTTCTTC
few	TRBV6-4	TRBD1	TRBJ2-3	CASSDSGQGADTQYF	TGTGCCAGCAGTGACTCGGGACAGGGGGCAGATACGCAGTATTTT
few	TRBV15	-	TRBJ2-3	CATSLRTTDTQYF	TGTGCCACCAGCCTACGCACCACAGATACGCAGTATTTT
-	TRBV6-5	TRBD1	TRBJ2-7	CVSSYSGDRAYEQYF	TGTGTCAGCAGTTACTCGGGGGACAGGGCCTACGAGCAGTACTTC
-	TRBV30	-	TRBJ1-5	CAWSAGQFSNQPQHF	TGTGCCTGGAGTGCTGGACAGTTTAGCAATCAGCCCCAGCATTTT
-	TRBV19	-	TRBJ2-7	CASRDIYEQYF	TGTGCCAGTAGGGACATCTACGAGCAGTACTTC
-	TRBV30	-	TRBJ2-2	CAWSVLASPTGELFF	TGTGCCTGGAGTGTACTGGCTTCCCCCACCGGGGAGCTGTTTTTT
-	TRBV9	-	TRBJ1-1	CASSVGIIQEDTEAFF	TGTGCCAGCAGCGTAGGGATAATCCAAGAGGACACTGAAGCTTTCTTT
-	TRBV2	-	TRBJ2-7	CASSELKSSYF	TGTGCCAGCAGTGAGCTGAAGTCTTCGTACTTC
-	TRBV7-9	-	TRBJ2-2	CASGLMGNTGELFF	TGTGCCAGCGGCCTTATGGGGAACACCGGGGAGCTGTTTTTT
-	TRBV3-1/TRBV3-2	-	TRBJ1-3	CASSQDLGGSGNTIYF	TGTGCCAGCAGCCAAGATCTTGGTGGCTCTGGAAACACCATATATTTT
-	TRBV5-4	TRBD1	TRBJ1-3	CASSHGKAGTGTGNTIYF	TGTGCCAGCAGCCATGGGAAAGCAGGGACAGGGACTGGAAACACCATATATTTT
-	TRBV7-3	-	TRBJ1-2	CASSLTESGPTLLLLVGIGGYTF	TGTGCCAGCAGCTTAACGGAATCGGGACCGACTCTACTCCTGCTAGTAGGTATAGGAGGCTACACCTTC
once	TRBV30	TRBD1	TRBJ1-3	CAWILTGGSGNTIYF	TGTGCCTGGATTCTAACAGGGGGATCAGGAAACACCATATATTTT